One and the same sample provided the 28 T cell receptor beta chains below, sequenced in a study of identical twins. TCRdb redid the calling of the 5' RACE reads with MiXCR, one entry per CDR3 protein. The table includes roughly 230,000 distinct CDR3 sequences, 6.5% to 9.5% detected once. This sample also belongs to another study, concerning yellow fever vaccine responses in identical twins.

Sequenced sample: CD8+ T cells sorted from blood. The receptors derive from a woman aged 18 to 35 in good health.

This clonotype showed up just a few times. V gene TRBV4-3 combines with J gene TRBJ2-2; 9 bases are a match to TRBD1. This CDR3 is 16 amino acids long. V lost 1 base to trimming and J lost 6 bases; unmatched junction nucleotides: 6. Germline CDR1 LGHNA, CDR2 YSLEER. CDR3 in DNA: TGCGCCAGCAGCCAAGGCCGGGACAGGGTTCCCGGGGAGCTGTTTTTT. Translation gives CASSQGRDRVPGELFF.

The V and J genes are TRBV27 and TRBJ2-1; TRBD1 matches at 8 bases. Germline lookup yields CDR1 MNHEY and CDR2 SMNVEV (reference sequence). With 6 bases clipped from V and 5 bases from J, the junction kept 6 bases outside the gene matches. The CDR3 sequence is 14 residues long. This CDR3 is CASSPYRGDNEQFF. As DNA, the CDR3 is TGTGCCAGCAGCCCATACAGGGGGGACAATGAGCAGTTCTTC.

This clonotype was detected many times. V usage is TRBV15 and J usage is TRBJ1-5; D not certain. CDR1 is LNHNV and CDR2 is YYDKDF in the germline V gene (reference sequence). V was clipped by 1 base and J by 4 bases, with 8 bases between them. The CDR3 sequence is 14 residues long. CDR3: CATSRVGRNQPQHF. The CDR3 nucleotides read TGTGCCACCAGCAGAGTAGGCCGGAATCAGCCCCAGCATTTT.

Many counts were recorded for this clonotype. The CDR3 protein is CSVEDPGTEAYEQYF. DNA for the CDR3: TGCAGCGTTGAAGACCCCGGGACAGAGGCCTACGAGCAGTACTTC. The V gene is TRBV29-1, the J gene TRBJ2-7; 7 nucleotides line up with TRBD1. This CDR3 is 15 amino acids long. V lost 0 bases and J lost 2; bases outside the gene matches: 7. Germline CDR1 SQVTM, CDR2 ANQGSEA.

V gene TRBV29-1 combines with J gene TRBJ2-2, with D perhaps TRBD2 (6 bases). CDR1 and CDR2 (germline): SQVTM, ANQGSEA. The CDR3 contains 15 residues. The V end was cut by 3 bases, the J end by 8 bases, with 19 bases between. The CDR3 spells CSVDTAGRSRGELFF. CDR3 coding DNA: TGCAGCGTTGATACAGCGGGCAGGTCCCGGGGGGAGCTGTTTTTT.

At least ten counts were recorded for this clonotype. The chain links TRBV6-2 or TRBV6-3 to TRBJ2-7; D remains unclear. Trimming took 8 bases from V and 6 from J, leaving 5 bases between them. The CDR3 sequence is 9 residues long. CDR1 is MNHEY and CDR2 is SVGEGT in the germline V gene. For the CDR3, the DNA is TGTGCCAGCCGGAGCGAGCAGTACTTC. It translates to CASRSEQYF.

V is TRBV3-1 and J is TRBJ2-7; D is uncertain. Trimming took 0 bases from V and 9 from J, leaving 15 bases between them. Germline CDR1 LGHDT, CDR2 YNNKEL (reference sequence). This CDR3 has 14 amino acids. CDR3 DNA: TGTGCCAGCAGCCAAGATGAAGGACCGTGGGGGCAGTACTTC. It translates to CASSQDEGPWGQYF.

V is TRBV9 and J is TRBJ2-7; D unresolved. V shed 0 bases and J shed 2 bases, with 12 bases lying between them. The CDR3 contains 15 residues. Per the germline V gene, CDR1 is SGDLS and CDR2 is YYNGEE. The CDR3 DNA is TGTGCCAGCAGCGTAGGGACGGAGAGGACCTACGAGCAGTACTTC. Translation gives CASSVGTERTYEQYF.

The sample holds a few counts of this clonotype. The chain links TRBV10-3 to TRBJ1-1; D gene ambiguous. V gave up 8 bases and J gave up 1 base, with 5 bases separating them. Germline CDR1 is ENHRY and CDR2 is SYGVKD. This CDR3 spans 11 amino acids. CDR3 protein: CAIFANTEAFF. CDR3 sequence (DNA): TGTGCCATCTTTGCGAACACTGAAGCTTTCTTT.

This clonotype turned up a few times. V usage is TRBV5-1 and J usage is TRBJ2-3; the match to TRBD1 covers 8 bases. The V and J ends lost 4 bases and 6 bases, in that order; junction bases with no gene match: 13. This CDR3 comprises 16 residues. Per the germline V gene, CDR1 is SGHRS and CDR2 is YFSETQ. CDR3 amino acids: CASSQVVMTGADTQYF. The CDR3 DNA is TGCGCCAGCAGCCAAGTCGTGATGACAGGGGCGGATACGCAGTATTTT. The full variable domain, in which reference TRBV5-1 and TRBJ2-3 provide the parts outside the CDR3, is KAGVTQTPRYLIKTRGQQVTLSCSPISGHRSVSWYQQTPGQGLQFLFEYFSETQRNKGNFPGRFSGRQFSNSRSEMNVSTLELGDSALYLCASSQVVMTGADTQYFGPGTRLTVL.

This clonotype was picked up many times. The chain is built from TRBV12-3 or TRBV12-4 and TRBJ2-1; no clear D. There are 12 residues in the CDR3. V lost 5 bases, J lost 10 bases, and 12 bases lay in between. Here the CDR3 DNA reads TGTGCCAGCAGTCGCGACGGTATGGAGCAGTTCTTC. This translates into CASSRDGMEQFF.

This clonotype was counted at least ten times. This rearrangement joins TRBV4-3 to TRBJ2-5, with 9 bases identical to TRBD2. The CDR3 is 18 amino acids. The germline V gene encodes CDR1 LGHNA and CDR2 YSLEER. V trimming: 0 bases; J trimming: 5 bases; junction bases outside the gene matches: 13. The DNA for the CDR3 is TGCGCCAGCAGCCAAGATCTGTTGTCCAGCGGGAGGCAGGAGACCCAGTACTTC. This gives the protein CASSQDLLSSGRQETQYF.

The V gene is TRBV5-5, the J gene TRBJ2-7; no reliable D call. Trimming left V 4 bases short and J 6 bases short, with 14 bases between. The germline CDR1 and CDR2 sequences are SGHKS and YYEKEE (reference sequence). This CDR3 region has 13 residues. The CDR3, as DNA: TGTGCCAGCAGCCCCGCGAGCTTCTGCGAGCAGTACTTC. This sequence encodes CASSPASFCEQYF.

The chain carries TRBV27 and TRBJ2-7, with no clear D. Per the germline V gene, CDR1 is MNHEY and CDR2 is SMNVEV (reference sequence). Trimming left V 2 bases short and J 0 bases short, with 11 bases between. The CDR3 loop spans 15 amino acids. CDR3: CASSLLGQSSYEQYF. CDR3 DNA sequence: TGTGCCAGCAGTTTACTAGGGCAAAGCTCCTACGAGCAGTACTTC.

This clonotype came up many times. This chain links TRBV25-1 with TRBJ2-1, with a weak D call TRBD2 (5 bases). The V gene's germline CDR1 is MGHDK and CDR2 SYGVNS. This CDR3 has 13 residues. Trimming took off 8 bases at V and 5 bases at J, with 13 bases between the two ends. CDR3 loop: CASLSSPNNEQFF. CDR3 in DNA: TGTGCCAGCCTTTCTAGCCCCAACAATGAGCAGTTCTTC.

This clonotype was seen ten or more times. V is TRBV5-1 and J is TRBJ2-3; D not certain. Germline V gene sequence: CDR1 SGHRS, CDR2 YFSETQ. Trimming took 5 bases from V and 4 from J, leaving 17 bases between them. The CDR3 contains 15 residues. The CDR3 DNA follows: TGCGCCAGCAGACCACATTCTGGTTGGGCAGATACGCAGTATTTT. Translation gives CASRPHSGWADTQYF.

This clonotype was detected many times. The chain recombines TRBV12-3 or TRBV12-4 with TRBJ1-1, with D uncertain. The length of the CDR3 is 13 residues. Trimming left V 3 bases short and J 3 bases short, with 8 bases between. The CDR3 nucleotides are TGTGCCAGCAGTTTGTTCAGCTACACTGAAGCTTTCTTT. The encoded protein is CASSLFSYTEAFF.

Details on this clonotype: This may arise from a read error, as a much more abundant clone is one base away. The chain joins TRBV3-1 to TRBJ1-2, with 7 bases fitting TRBD1. Germline-derived CDR1 and CDR2 are LGHDT and YNNKEL (reference sequence). This CDR3 has 17 residues. The CDR3 DNA is TGTACCAGCAGCCAAGATCCTGAGGGACAGTCTAACTATGGCTACACCTTC. This sequence encodes CTSSQDPEGQSNYGYTF.

This clonotype was recorded at least ten times. The chain links TRBV12-3 or TRBV12-4 to TRBJ2-3, with D perhaps matching TRBD2 (6 bases). This CDR3 is 13 amino acids long. V lost 8 bases and J 2 bases, leaving 11 bases between the germline ends. The CDR3 DNA follows: TGTGCCAGCTTGGGGGGATTCACAGATACGCAGTATTTT. This encodes CASLGGFTDTQYF.

The chain combines TRBV24-1 with TRBJ2-1; 9 nucleotides agree with TRBD1. Germline CDR1 and CDR2: KGHDR and SFDVKD. The trim removed 5 bases at V and 3 bases at J, leaving 4 bases unmatched. The CDR3 covers 15 residues. CDR3 nucleotides: TGTGCCACCAGTGTTACAGGGGGCTACTACAATGAGCAGTTCTTC. Translation gives CATSVTGGYYNEQFF.

This clonotype occurred many times. This rearrangement joins TRBV29-1 to TRBJ2-7; perhaps TRBD1 as D (6 bases). CDR3 length equals 15 residues. Germline assignment: CDR1 SQVTM and CDR2 ANQGSEA. V was shortened by 1 base and J by 0 bases, with 13 bases between the two germline ends. The CDR3 DNA reads as TGCAGCGTTGAAGGGGCAGGGGAGAACTCCTACGAGCAGTACTTC. Translating it yields CSVEGAGENSYEQYF.

This clonotype was recorded a few times. The rearrangement joins TRBV12-3 or TRBV12-4 to TRBJ1-2, with a possible D match to TRBD1 (6 bases). The CDR3 consists of 14 residues. V lost 7 bases to trimming and J lost 7 bases, with 19 bases between them. The CDR3 region is CASKSRQAYVGYTF. The CDR3 DNA follows: TGTGCCAGCAAGTCACGACAGGCATACGTTGGCTACACCTTC.

This clonotype came up a few times. The V gene is TRBV15, the J gene TRBJ2-7; D is undetermined. The V and J ends lost 0 bases and 2 bases respectively, with 5 bases between them. Germline CDR1 LNHNV, CDR2 YYDKDF (reference sequence). The CDR3 runs 13 residues. Written as DNA, the CDR3 is TGTGCCACCAGCAGAGATCGGACCTACGAGCAGTACTTC. This encodes CATSRDRTYEQYF.

The V gene is TRBV11-2, the J gene TRBJ2-5; 7 nucleotides agree with TRBD2. Losses at the gene ends were 1 base for V and 4 bases for J; bases not matched to a gene: 12. Germline CDR1 is SGHAT and CDR2 is FQNNGV. The CDR3 consists of 17 residues. CDR3 nucleotides: TGTGCCAGCAGCTTAGGGTCTGGCGGGAGAAGTTCAGAGACCCAGTACTTC. Translated: CASSLGSGGRSSETQYF.

This clonotype was counted ten times or more. The chain carries TRBV10-3 and TRBJ2-2; 10 nucleotides match TRBD2. V trimming: 7 bases; J trimming: 1 base; junction bases outside the gene matches: 0. The CDR3 runs to 14 residues. Germline CDR1 and CDR2: ENHRY and SYGVKD. The CDR3, as DNA: TGTGCCATCACTAGCGGGGGGAACACCGGGGAGCTGTTTTTT. Its translation: CAITSGGNTGELFF.

This clonotype has ten or more counts. This sequence joins TRBV9 and TRBJ1-2, with D possibly matching TRBD1 (5 bases). Germline V lookup: CDR1 SGDLS, CDR2 YYNGEE. This CDR3 region has 14 residues. V lost 5 bases to trimming and J lost 8 bases, with 19 bases between them. In DNA, the CDR3 is TGTGCCAGCAGTCCCGGGACCACAAGAAAGGGCTACACCTTC. Encoded protein: CASSPGTTRKGYTF.

The chain is built from TRBV10-3 and TRBJ2-3, with D hard to call. V lost 4 bases and J lost 2, with 16 bases in between. Germline V lookup: CDR1 ENHRY, CDR2 SYGVKD. The CDR3 sequence is 16 residues long. CDR3 bases: TGTGCCATCAGTGGTCCCAGATTGGGGAACACAGATACGCAGTATTTT. Translation gives CAISGPRLGNTDTQYF.

Only a few counts were recorded for this clonotype. The rearrangement uses TRBV10-3 and TRBJ2-2; possibly TRBD1 for D (6 bases). Trimming took 10 bases from V and 8 from J, leaving 14 bases between them. Germline V lookup: CDR1 ENHRY, CDR2 SYGVKD. The CDR3 has 12 residues. Written as DNA, the CDR3 is TGTGCCAGCGAACAGGGACCAGGGGAGCTGTTTTTT. Translated: CASEQGPGELFF.